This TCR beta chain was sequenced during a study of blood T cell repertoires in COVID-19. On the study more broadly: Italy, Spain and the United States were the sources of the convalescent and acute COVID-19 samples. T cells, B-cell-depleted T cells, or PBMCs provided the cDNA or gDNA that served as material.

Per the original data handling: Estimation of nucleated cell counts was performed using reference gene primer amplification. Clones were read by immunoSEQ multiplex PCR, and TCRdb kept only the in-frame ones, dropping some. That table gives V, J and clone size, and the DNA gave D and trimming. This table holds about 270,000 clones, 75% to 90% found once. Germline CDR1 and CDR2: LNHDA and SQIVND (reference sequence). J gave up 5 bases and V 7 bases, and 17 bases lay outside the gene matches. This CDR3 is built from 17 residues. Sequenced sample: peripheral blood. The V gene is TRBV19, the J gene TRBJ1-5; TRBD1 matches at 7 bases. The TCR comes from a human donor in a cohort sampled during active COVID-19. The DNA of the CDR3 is TGTGCCAGTAATACCAGTCCGGGACAGCTTCAATATCAGCCCCAGCATTTT. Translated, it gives CASNTSPGQLQYQPQHF.